This TCR beta chain originates from a study of blood T cells in healthy people across ages. General study results and limits: Observed TCR beta diversity per million T cells went down as age went up. This fall followed a roughly linear course with age.

CDR3 length: 16 residues. Trimming shortened V by 3 bases and J by 4 bases, and 16 bases separated the two germline ends. Germline V lookup: CDR1 MDHEN, CDR2 SYDVKM. A word on this clonotype: As yet, its antigen is unknown.

Primed by a sample-barcoded 5' primer and a J-beta primer mix, a second PCR proceeded for about 6 to 11 cycles. A 12-random-nucleotide template-switch adaptor tagged each cDNA molecule. TCRdb ran MiXCR on the 5' RACE reads and lists one entry per CDR3 protein. The sample holds about 1.6 million distinct CDR3 sequences, approximately 32% seen once. Isolation per sample recovered at least 7 million PBMCs. The sequenced material came from blood. The clonotype comes from a woman aged 25-40 years in good health. This chain links TRBV28 with TRBJ1-5; maybe TRBD1 (5 bases). The CDR3 loop is CASSFRKGVVNQPQHF. CDR3 DNA sequence: TGTGCCAGCAGTTTCCGCAAAGGGGTAGTTAATCAGCCCCAGCATTTT.